This is a list of T cell receptor beta chains from one sample in a study of blood T cell repertoires in COVID-19. The method was immunoSEQ multiplex PCR; TCRdb's version includes in-frame clones alone and lacks a portion of them. The table shows just over 350,000 clones, with roughly 90% occurring only once. Sequencing was carried out using PBMCs or T cells enriched from blood (not recorded which). Receptors originate from a young woman who had recovered from COVID-19. The CDR3 runs from the conserved cysteine through the conserved F or W. A D gene is named only where the DNA matches it firmly. Expanded clones get a size class; other rows say once, few or many, or leave the size out.

TRBV6-2/TRBV6-3	TRBJ2-3	NA	NA	CASSTSPGTGGTDTQYF	TGTGCCAGCAGTACATCACCCGGGACGGGAGGCACAGATACGCAGTATTTT
TRBV19	TRBJ2-1	few	TRBD2	CASSIDHSGSVNEQFF	TGTGCCAGTAGTATAGATCACAGCGGGAGTGTCAATGAGCAGTTCTTC
TRBV21-1	TRBJ1-3	few	NA	CASSTRNDRALLDHTIYF	TGTGCCAGCAGCACCCGGAACGACAGGGCCCTCCTTGATCACACCATATATTTT
TRBV3-1/TRBV3-2	TRBJ2-7	NA	TRBD2	CASSPATSGVAGSYEQYF	TGTGCCAGCAGCCCTGCCACTAGCGGGGTCGCAGGCTCCTACGAGCAGTACTTC
TRBV19	TRBJ2-5	NA	NA	CASSNRDQETQYF	TGTGCCAGTAGTAACAGGGATCAAGAGACCCAGTACTTC
TRBV12-3/TRBV12-4	TRBJ2-7	NA	NA	CASSFGVPLEQYF	TGTGCCAGCAGTTTCGGGGTGCCGTTGGAGCAGTACTTC
TRBV18	TRBJ2-1	NA	TRBD1	CASSKASDRGDHNEQFF	TGTGCCAGCTCAAAAGCCTCGGACAGGGGGGATCACAATGAGCAGTTCTTC
TRBV7-9	TRBJ1-4	NA	TRBD1	CASRYGTGPNEKLFF	TGTGCCAGCAGATATGGGACAGGGCCCAATGAAAAACTGTTTTTT
TRBV25-1	TRBJ2-7	NA	NA	CASSEPSGGSYEQYF	TGTGCCAGCAGTGAACCTAGTGGCGGCTCCTACGAGCAGTACTTC
TRBV7-9	TRBJ2-3	NA	NA	CASSLALADTQYF	TGTGCCAGCAGCTTAGCCTTAGCGGATACGCAGTATTTT
TRBV7-9	TRBJ2-2	NA	TRBD1	CATPGTLGQGGANTGELFF	TGTGCCACCCCGGGGACACTAGGACAGGGTGGAGCGAACACCGGGGAGCTGTTTTTT
TRBV19	TRBJ1-2	NA	NA	CASGEGAAEVYGYTF	TGTGCCAGTGGTGAAGGCGCAGCCGAGGTCTATGGCTACACCTTC
TRBV7-9	TRBJ1-2	NA	NA	CASSSGTGGNYGYTF	TGTGCCAGCAGCTCCGGGACGGGGGGTAACTATGGCTACACCTTC
TRBV29-1	TRBJ2-1	NA	TRBD2	CSVAGGSYNEQFF	TGCAGCGTAGCGGGAGGGTCCTACAATGAGCAGTTCTTC
TRBV6-2/TRBV6-3	TRBJ2-5	NA	TRBD2	CASSYRVLAGDQETQYF	TGTGCCAGCAGTTACAGGGTCCTAGCGGGGGACCAAGAGACCCAGTACTTC